The 27 T cell receptor beta chains below come from one sample, sequenced in a study of blood T cell repertoires in COVID-19. This table comes from immunoSEQ multiplex PCR, and its TCRdb copy is limited to in-frame clones, with some not included. Of about 380,000 clones listed, around 85% are singletons. Sequencing was performed on peripheral blood. These receptors all stem from a woman between 18 and 30 years old with acute or convalescent COVID-19.

CDR3 sequence reads: CATKWTGANTEAFF. CDR3 coding DNA: TGTGCCACGAAGTGGACAGGGGCGAACACTGAAGCTTTCTTT. The V and J genes are TRBV12-5 and TRBJ1-1; 9 bases are shared with TRBD1. The CDR3 runs to 14 residues. The germline gives CDR1 LGHNT, CDR2 FRNRAP.

Only one count was recorded for this clone. The chain recombines TRBV2 with TRBJ2-1; D call uncertain. The CDR3 sequence is 17 residues long. Germline CDR1 and CDR2: SNHLY and FYNNEI. V was cut by 7 bases and J by 3 bases, with 22 bases left in between. The CDR3, as DNA: TGTGCCAGCAAAGAATTCCAAAGCCCTAAAAACTACAATGAGCAGTTCTTC. This codes for CASKEFQSPKNYNEQFF.

The rearrangement links TRBV9 to TRBJ2-2; 7 bases match TRBD2. The V and J ends lost 4 bases and 0 bases, in that order; junction bases with no gene match: 9. CDR3 length equals 17 residues. Germline lookup yields CDR1 SGDLS and CDR2 YYNGEE. CDR3 in DNA: TGTGCCAGCAGCCCGCACAGACTAGCAGCGAACACCGGGGAGCTGTTTTTT. Protein sequence: CASSPHRLAANTGELFF. Filled out from reference TRBV9 and TRBJ2-2, the complete variable domain reads DSGVTQTPKHLITATGQRVTLRCSPRSGDLSVYWYQQSLDQGLQFLIQYYNGEERAKGNILERFSAQQFPDLHSELNLSSLELGDSALYFCASSPHRLAANTGELFFGEGSRLTVL.

This sequence joins TRBV2 and TRBJ1-2; D is unclear. Trimming removed 4 bases at V and 6 bases at J, with 12 bases between. Per germline, CDR1 SNHLY and CDR2 FYNNEI. This CDR3 has 13 residues. CDR3 in amino acids: CASSVSPTNGYTF. CDR3 sequence (DNA): TGTGCCAGCAGTGTTTCTCCCACAAATGGCTACACCTTC.

The chain employs TRBV29-1 and TRBJ1-2; perhaps TRBD1 as D (5 bases). The CDR3 spans 15 residues. Germline V gene lookup returns CDR1 SQVTM and CDR2 ANQGSEA. V dropped 0 bases and J dropped 4 bases, with 15 bases sitting between them. The CDR3 loop is CSVEDPGFSPYGYTF. DNA for the CDR3: TGCAGCGTTGAAGATCCAGGGTTTTCCCCCTATGGCTACACCTTC.

This clone was seen once. The chain links TRBV6-5 to TRBJ1-2, with 8 bases fitting TRBD1. Losses at the gene ends were 6 bases for V and 4 bases for J; bases not matched to a gene: 4. CDR3 length equals 13 residues. The germline gives CDR1 MNHEY, CDR2 SVGAGI. CDR3 loop: CASRTDRAYGYTF. CDR3 nucleotides: TGTGCCAGCAGGACGGACAGGGCCTATGGCTACACCTTC.

The chain is built from TRBV6-6 and TRBJ2-3; possible D gene TRBD2, 6 bases. CDR3 length equals 14 residues. Trimming cost V 7 bases and J 4 bases, with 15 bases left between them. Per germline, CDR1 MNHNY and CDR2 SVGAGI (reference sequence). CDR3 amino acids: CASIPGLVPDTQYF. As DNA, the CDR3 is TGTGCCAGCATCCCGGGACTGGTTCCAGATACGCAGTATTTT.

J is TRBJ1-1 and V is TRBV19; the match to TRBD1 covers 7 bases. Germline V CDR1 and CDR2: LNHDA, SQIVND (reference sequence). The CDR3 has 13 amino acids. J gave up 5 bases and V 6 bases, and 6 bases lay outside the gene matches. In DNA form, the CDR3 reads TGTGCCAGTAGAACAGGGGTACGGACTGAAGCTTTCTTT. Its translation: CASRTGVRTEAFF. Based on the CDR3 plus reference TRBV19 and TRBJ1-1, the full variable domain is DGGITQSPKYLFRKEGQNVTLSCEQNLNHDAMYWYRQDPGQGLRLIYYSQIVNDFQKGDIAEGYSVSREKKESFPLTVTSAQKNPTAFYLCASRTGVRTEAFFGQGTRLTVV.

The chain joins TRBV27 to TRBJ1-1; 7 nucleotides match TRBD1. The CDR3 is 15 residues long. The V segment lost 3 bases and the J segment 2 bases; nucleotides outside the gene matches: 6. In germline, CDR1 is MNHEY, CDR2 SMNVEV (reference sequence). The DNA of the CDR3 is TGTGCCAGCAGTTTGACAGGGCGAGGAAACACTGAAGCTTTCTTT. It codes for CASSLTGRGNTEAFF.

This sequence joins TRBV25-1 and TRBJ2-7; D gene ambiguous. The CDR3 has 14 residues. In germline, CDR1 is MGHDK, CDR2 SYGVNS. Trimming cost V 1 base and J 1 base, with 8 bases left between them. The CDR3 DNA sequence: TGTGCCAGCAGTGAATCATCCGGTTCCTACGAGCAGTACTTC. Amino acids: CASSESSGSYEQYF.

The rearrangement uses TRBV7-2 and TRBJ2-5; D is uncertain. Germline loops: CDR1 SGHTA, CDR2 FQGNSA. V gave up 3 bases and J gave up 2 bases, with 10 bases separating them. This CDR3 is built from 14 residues. CDR3 nucleotide sequence: TGTGCCAGCAGCTTCGGTCCGGTACAAGAGACCCAGTACTTC. It codes for CASSFGPVQETQYF.

With respect to this clone: The sample has other DNA sequences that encode this CDR3 too. CDR3 bases: TGCAGCGCTGGGACAAGTATGAACACTGAAGCTTTCTTT. This sequence encodes CSAGTSMNTEAFF. V and J are TRBV29-1 and TRBJ1-1; TRBD1 might be the D (6 bases). V lost 7 bases, J lost 0 bases, and 12 bases lay in between. The CDR3 contains 13 residues. From germline, CDR1 is SQVTM and CDR2 ANQGSEA.

The rearrangement joins TRBV29-1 to TRBJ2-7; the match to TRBD2 covers 7 bases. The CDR3 runs 15 residues. The junction had 9 bases not matched to a gene; V was cut back by 4 bases and J by 0 bases. Germline values: CDR1 SQVTM, CDR2 ANQGSEA. The CDR3 loop is CSVATGGSFSYEQYF. The CDR3 region has the DNA TGCAGCGTTGCAACGGGAGGATCTTTCTCCTACGAGCAGTACTTC.

There are a few counts of this clone. The same CDR3 can be traced to other DNA sequences in this sample. CDR3 nucleotides: TGTGCCAGCAGCGTAGAGCCAGGGAGGACTGAAGCTTTCTTT. Encoded protein: CASSVEPGRTEAFF. The V gene is TRBV9, the J gene TRBJ1-1, with a weak D call TRBD1 (5 bases). Germline V gene sequence: CDR1 SGDLS, CDR2 YYNGEE. The V end was cut by 0 bases, the J end by 5 bases, with 11 bases between. This CDR3 is 14 amino acids long.

The chain carries TRBV3-1 (or the pseudogene TRBV3-2) and TRBJ1-4; D might be TRBD1 (5 bases). The CDR3 covers 11 residues. Germline CDR1 is LGHDT and CDR2 is YNNKEL (reference sequence). Trimming took off 6 bases at V and 9 bases at J, with 8 bases between the two ends. CDR3 nucleotides: TGTGCCAGCAGGAAGGGGAAAAAACTGTTTTTT. It yields the protein CASRKGKKLFF.

The V and J genes are TRBV19 and TRBJ1-5; D might be TRBD1 (6 bases). Deletions cut 7 bases from V and 0 bases from J, with 13 bases between. The CDR3 contains 15 residues. The germline gives CDR1 LNHDA, CDR2 SQIVND (reference sequence). The CDR3 DNA reads as TGTGCCAGTATGCCGACAGGTTATAGCAATCAGCCCCAGCATTTT. It translates to CASMPTGYSNQPQHF.

This clone was picked up a small number of times. This sequence joins TRBV9 and TRBJ2-6; tentatively, D is TRBD2 (5 bases). This CDR3 has 16 residues. Germline V gives CDR1 SGDLS, CDR2 YYNGEE. Deletions cut 3 bases from V and 0 bases from J, with 10 bases between. CDR3 sequence reads: CASSGRRDSGANVLTF. DNA for the CDR3: TGTGCCAGCAGCGGTCGACGGGACTCTGGGGCCAACGTCCTGACTTTC.

V and J are TRBV27 and TRBJ2-4; D possibly corresponds to TRBD1 (5 bases). Germline V CDR1 and CDR2: MNHEY, SMNVEV (reference sequence). V lost 6 bases and J 0 bases, leaving 15 bases between the germline ends. The CDR3 extends over 16 amino acids. The CDR3 sequence is CASRPGQNSAKNIQYF. Written as DNA, the CDR3 is TGTGCCAGCAGACCAGGACAAAACTCAGCCAAAAACATTCAGTACTTC.

The chain has TRBV5-6 and TRBJ2-1; TRBD1 is a possible D gene (5 bases). This CDR3 comprises 14 residues. The V gene's germline CDR1 is SGHDT and CDR2 YYEEEE. Trimming removed 1 base at V and 7 bases at J, with 12 bases between. The CDR3 region is CASSLYQGVNEQFF. The CDR3 nucleotides read TGTGCCAGCAGCTTGTATCAGGGCGTTAATGAGCAGTTCTTC.

The chain carries TRBV11-2 and TRBJ2-7; 9 bases line up with TRBD1. Germline V gene data show CDR1 as SGHAT and CDR2 as FQNNGV. V lost 5 bases, J lost 1 base, and 9 bases stayed unmatched. The CDR3 has 16 residues. CDR3 DNA: TGTGCCAGCAGCATACCGGGACAGGGTATATCCTACGAGCAGTACTTC. Its protein is CASSIPGQGISYEQYF.

This chain uses TRBV3-1 (or the pseudogene TRBV3-2) with TRBJ2-5; D might be TRBD1 (5 bases). The CDR3 contains 12 residues. Trimming removed 1 base at V and 7 bases at J, with 7 bases between. Germline CDR1 and CDR2: LGHDT and YNNKEL (reference sequence). The CDR3 spells CASSQAQGTQYF. The CDR3 DNA reads TGTGCCAGCAGCCAAGCCCAGGGGACCCAGTACTTC.

V gene TRBV5-1 combines with J gene TRBJ1-3; tentative D call: TRBD1 (6 bases). V shed 4 bases and J shed 0 bases, with 14 bases lying between them. Looked up from germline, CDR1 is SGHRS and CDR2 is YFSETQ. The length of the CDR3 is 16 residues. Written as DNA, the CDR3 is TGCGCCAGCAGCCTTTCGGACAGTAGCTCTGGAAACACCATATATTTT. Protein sequence: CASSLSDSSSGNTIYF.

Written as DNA, the CDR3 is TGCGCCAGCAGCTTAATCGCCTACGAGCAGTACTTC. Translated: CASSLIAYEQYF. V gene TRBV5-1 combines with J gene TRBJ2-7; D not certain. Germline loops: CDR1 SGHRS, CDR2 YFSETQ. This CDR3 contains 12 residues. V was pared by 2 bases and J by 2 bases, with 5 bases between.

This chain connects TRBV4-1 to TRBJ2-7; TRBD1 agrees at 7 bases. In germline, CDR1 is MGHRA, CDR2 YSYEKL. J gave up 5 bases and V 2 bases, and 0 bases lay outside the gene matches. This CDR3 is built from 12 residues. The CDR3 DNA follows: TGCGCCAGCAGCCAAACAGGGGACGAGCAGTACTTC. Translating it yields CASSQTGDEQYF.

J is TRBJ1-2 and V is TRBV12-3 or TRBV12-4; 8 nucleotides line up with TRBD1. Trimming cost V 4 bases and J 6 bases; bases outside gene matches: 1. This CDR3 region has 12 residues. The CDR3 sequence: CASSSTGDGYTF. In nucleotides, the CDR3 is TGTGCCAGCAGTTCGACAGGGGATGGCTACACCTTC.

The chain is built from TRBV24-1 and TRBJ1-1; the D gene is possibly TRBD1 (6 bases). Trimming shortened V by 4 bases and J by 4 bases, and 12 bases separated the two germline ends. The CDR3 spans 14 residues. CDR1 is KGHDR and CDR2 is SFDVKD in the germline V gene. The CDR3 spells CATSEHRDFTEAFF. The CDR3 nucleotides read TGTGCCACCAGTGAGCACAGGGATTTCACTGAAGCTTTCTTT.

The chain has TRBV27 and TRBJ1-1; 7 nucleotides match TRBD1. This CDR3 contains 16 residues. CDR1 and CDR2 from the germline V gene are MNHEY and SMNVEV (reference sequence). The junction had 14 bases not matched to a gene; V was cut back by 5 bases and J by 5 bases. The CDR3 here is CASSPRLHRGGTEAFF. The CDR3 region has the DNA TGTGCCAGCAGTCCCCGCCTCCACAGGGGTGGGACTGAAGCTTTCTTT.